This T cell receptor (beta chain) was found in a study of blood T cell repertoires in COVID-19. Background on the study: The study drew acute and convalescent COVID-19 samples from the United States, Italy and Spain. In each case, the material was cDNA or gDNA derived from T cells, B-cell-depleted T cells, or PBMCs.

CDR3 size: 14 residues. V was trimmed by 3 bases and J by 5 bases, leaving 12 bases between them. CDR1 SGHNT and CDR2 YENEEA come from the germline V gene. How the authors handled the data: Amplification of reference gene primers provided the estimated nucleated cell counts. TCRdb's copy holds only in-frame clones and misses some; the assay was immunoSEQ multiplex PCR. That table is the source of V, J and clone size, and D and trimming were worked out from the DNA. The data show about 250,000 clones, just under 85% seen once. This clone was counted a single time. The clonotype originates from a man at least 80 years old with acute or convalescent COVID-19. This chain connects TRBV11-3 to TRBJ2-3, with a weak D call TRBD2 (6 bases). The sample taken for sequencing was peripheral blood. CDR3 DNA sequence: TGTGCCAGCAGCTTCGGGAGTTGGGGAGATACGCAGTATTTT. Protein product: CASSFGSWGDTQYF.